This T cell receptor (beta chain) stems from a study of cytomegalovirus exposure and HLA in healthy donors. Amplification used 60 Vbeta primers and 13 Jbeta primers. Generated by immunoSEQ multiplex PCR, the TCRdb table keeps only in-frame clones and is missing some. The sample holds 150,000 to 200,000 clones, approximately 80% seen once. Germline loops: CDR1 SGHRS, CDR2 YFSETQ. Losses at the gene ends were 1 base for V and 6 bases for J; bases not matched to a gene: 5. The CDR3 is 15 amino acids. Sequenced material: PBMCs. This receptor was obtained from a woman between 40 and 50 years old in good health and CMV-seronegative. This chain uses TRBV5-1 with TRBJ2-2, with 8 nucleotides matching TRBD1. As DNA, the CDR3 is TGCGCCAGCAGCTTGAGACAGGGGAGCGCCGGGGAGCTGTTTTTT. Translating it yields CASSLRQGSAGELFF.